This TCR beta chain stems from a study of blood T cells in healthy people across ages. Study-level findings and limits: It was found that TCR beta diversity correlated strongly with the percentage of naive T cells. Diversity was higher, and naive CD4+ cells more numerous, in long-lived donors than in aged donors.

Donation came from healthy Caucasian individuals in Russia who were aged 6 to 90. The CDR3 is 17 residues long. The germline V gene has CDR1 SGHVS and CDR2 FQNEAQ. V lost 3 bases to trimming and J lost 6 bases; unmatched junction nucleotides: 10. Using a J-beta primer mix together with a sample-barcoded 5' primer, a second PCR was run for about 6 to 12 cycles. From the 5' RACE reads, TCRdb called clonotypes with MiXCR, one entry per CDR3 protein. In the table there are roughly 2 million distinct CDR3 sequences, around half of which are singletons. On this clonotype: Its antigen is still unknown.

The sequenced sample was blood. The chain uses TRBV7-8 and TRBJ2-1; TRBD2 matches 11 bases. The sequence was obtained from a woman in her 40s in good health. CDR3 nucleotide sequence: TGTGCCAGCAGCTTGGAATTAGCGGGGGGGTGGGCCAATGAGCAGTTCTTC. Its protein product is CASSLELAGGWANEQFF.